The 26 T cell receptor beta chains below come from one sample, sequenced in a study of blood T cell repertoires in COVID-19. The assay was immunoSEQ multiplex PCR, and TCRdb's table has in-frame clones only and misses some. The sample holds about 150,000 clones, roughly 87% seen once. The sample consisted of peripheral blood. These receptors originate from a woman in her fifties or sixties with active or convalescent COVID-19.

The chain employs TRBV7-2 and TRBJ1-5; TRBD1 is a possible D gene (6 bases). Germline-derived CDR1 and CDR2 are SGHTA and FQGNSA. CDR3 length: 16 residues. V lost 1 base to trimming and J lost 6 bases, with 16 bases between them. This CDR3 is CASSLDRAGAFQPQHF. CDR3 sequence (DNA): TGTGCCAGCAGCTTAGATAGGGCAGGGGCGTTTCAGCCCCAGCATTTT.

In its sample, this clone was seen once. This chain uses TRBV14 with TRBJ1-3; D is undetermined. The CDR3 length is 15 residues. CDR1 and CDR2 from the germline V gene are SGHDN and FVKESK. V gave up 0 bases and J gave up 0 bases, with 6 bases separating them. The CDR3 loop reads CASSQDLSSGNTIYF. CDR3 nucleotides: TGTGCCAGCAGCCAAGATCTTTCCTCTGGAAACACCATATATTTT.

This clone appeared a few times. This chain uses TRBV2 with TRBJ2-7; TRBD2 aligns across 9 bases. J was trimmed by 3 bases and V by 3 bases; bases with no gene match: 6. The CDR3 length is 15 residues. From germline, CDR1 is SNHLY and CDR2 FYNNEI. The chain's CDR3 is CASSEPSGAFYEQYF. In nucleotides, the CDR3 is TGTGCCAGCAGTGAGCCTAGCGGGGCCTTCTACGAGCAGTACTTC.

This clone was seen only once. The rearrangement joins TRBV6-2 or TRBV6-3 to TRBJ1-2; no reliable D call. The CDR3 is made up of 12 amino acids. In germline, CDR1 is MNHEY, CDR2 SVGEGT. V was shortened by 2 bases and J by 3 bases, with 4 bases between the two germline ends. CDR3 bases: TGTGCCAGCAGTTACGTAGACTATGGCTACACCTTC. It yields the protein CASSYVDYGYTF.

This clone appeared a single time. The chain couples TRBV5-6 to TRBJ2-2, with a possible D match to TRBD2 (6 bases). This CDR3 has 15 residues. The V end was cut by 2 bases, the J end by 4 bases, with 12 bases between. The germline gives CDR1 SGHDT, CDR2 YYEEEE. Here the CDR3 reads CASSLPGLGTGELFF. The CDR3 DNA is TGTGCCAGCAGCTTACCGGGACTGGGCACCGGGGAGCTGTTTTTT.

The V gene is TRBV10-3, the J gene TRBJ1-4; TRBD1 is a possible D gene (6 bases). The CDR3 sequence is 16 residues long. V dropped 8 bases and J dropped 1 base, with 17 bases sitting between them. Germline V lookup: CDR1 ENHRY, CDR2 SYGVKD. For the CDR3, the DNA is TGTGCCATCGGAAAGGGGGTCAGGGGAACTAATGAAAAACTGTTTTTT. Encoded protein: CAIGKGVRGTNEKLFF.

CDR3 in amino acids: CASAGVGSPLHF. CDR3 DNA: TGTGCCAGCGCAGGGGTTGGATCACCCCTCCACTTT. The rearrangement links TRBV6-5 to TRBJ1-6; TRBD1 might be the D (6 bases). Germline CDR1 and CDR2: MNHEY and SVGAGI. The V and J ends lost 8 bases and 10 bases respectively, with 12 bases between them. This CDR3 has 12 amino acids.

The V and J genes are TRBV12-3 or TRBV12-4 and TRBJ1-4; D is undetermined. CDR3 size: 10 residues. Trimming cost V 9 bases and J 8 bases, with 7 bases left between them. The CDR3 here is CASAGEKLFF. The CDR3 region has the DNA TGTGCCAGTGCAGGAGAAAAACTGTTTTTT.

The CDR3 DNA reads TGTGCCTGGAGTGTACTTGGGGCGGACACTGAAGCTTTCTTT. Residues: CAWSVLGADTEAFF. The chain carries TRBV30 and TRBJ1-1; weak D call: TRBD1 (5 bases). The CDR3 is 14 amino acids. The germline V gene has CDR1 GTSNPN and CDR2 SVGIG (reference sequence). Trimming stripped 0 bases from V and 3 bases from J, with 11 bases between.

This chain joins TRBV6-2 or TRBV6-3 and TRBJ1-6; the match to TRBD1 covers 7 bases. The CDR3 is made up of 17 amino acids. Unmatched junction bases numbered 8, after V lost 2 bases and J lost 4 bases. The germline gives CDR1 MNHEY, CDR2 SVGEGT. The CDR3 nucleotides are TGTGCCAGCAGTTACCCGCCACCGACAGGGTATAATTCACCCCTCCACTTT. Translating it yields CASSYPPPTGYNSPLHF.

The chain has TRBV2 and TRBJ1-1; TRBD1 might be the D (5 bases). Per the germline V gene, CDR1 is SNHLY and CDR2 is FYNNEI. The V end lost 10 bases, the J end lost 4 bases, and 19 bases lay between the germline ends. The CDR3 length is 14 residues. CDR3 region: CANSLGGGGTEAFF. The CDR3, as DNA: TGTGCCAACTCATTAGGTGGGGGGGGCACTGAAGCTTTCTTT.

The J gene is TRBJ1-1, the V gene TRBV5-6; the D gene is possibly TRBD1 (6 bases). Trimming removed 5 bases at V and 4 bases at J, with 15 bases between. The length of the CDR3 is 14 residues. Looked up from germline, CDR1 is SGHDT and CDR2 is YYEEEE. For the CDR3, the DNA is TGTGCCAGCAGTAAACCAGGCAGGGGCACTGAAGCTTTCTTT. It translates to CASSKPGRGTEAFF.

J is TRBJ1-2 and V is TRBV6-5, with TRBD1 identical over 11 bases. The germline gives CDR1 MNHEY, CDR2 SVGAGI. Trimming at V came to 4 bases and at J to 2 bases, leaving 6 bases not matched to a gene. The CDR3 spans 16 residues. In DNA form, the CDR3 reads TGTGCCAGCAGTTCATGGACAGGGGGCCTCAACTATGGCTACACCTTC. Its protein is CASSSWTGGLNYGYTF.

The chain couples TRBV5-1 to TRBJ2-1; possible D gene TRBD1, 6 bases. The CDR3 length is 12 residues. V lost 5 bases and J lost 7, with 10 bases in between. Germline loops: CDR1 SGHRS, CDR2 YFSETQ. CDR3 amino acids: CASRQGRNEQFF. The CDR3 DNA sequence: TGCGCCAGCAGACAGGGACGGAATGAGCAGTTCTTC.

The chain couples TRBV3-1 (or the pseudogene TRBV3-2) to TRBJ1-1; D gene ambiguous. The CDR3 sequence is 14 residues long. Germline CDR1 reads LGHDT; CDR2 reads YNNKEL (reference sequence). V was shortened by 4 bases and J by 1 base, with 10 bases between the two germline ends. In DNA, the CDR3 is TGTGCCAGCAGCCGCGGCGGCGGGAACACTGAAGCTTTCTTT. Translating it yields CASSRGGGNTEAFF.

The CDR3 loop is CASSQLAGAPGEQYF. The CDR3 nucleotides read TGTGCCAGCAGCCAACTAGCGGGGGCCCCGGGGGAGCAGTACTTC. The V gene is TRBV7-2, the J gene TRBJ2-7; 11 bases map to TRBD2. This CDR3 has 15 amino acids. Germline loops: CDR1 SGHTA, CDR2 FQGNSA. The trim removed 5 bases at V and 7 bases at J, leaving 10 bases unmatched.

The chain employs TRBV7-9 and TRBJ2-7; possibly TRBD1 for D (6 bases). Germline V gives CDR1 SEHNR, CDR2 FQNEAQ (reference sequence). Trimming left V 10 bases short and J 2 bases short, with 15 bases between. There are 13 residues in the CDR3. Here the CDR3 reads CATSGTPTYEQYF. The DNA of the CDR3 is TGTGCCACCTCCGGGACACCTACCTACGAGCAGTACTTC.

This chain links TRBV5-6 with TRBJ2-1; no clear D gene. V dropped 4 bases and J dropped 8 bases, with 7 bases sitting between them. This CDR3 region has 11 residues. CDR1 SGHDT and CDR2 YYEEEE come from the germline V gene. CDR3 sequence: CASSQHYEQFF. The CDR3 DNA follows: TGTGCCAGCAGCCAACATTATGAGCAGTTCTTC.

The chain carries TRBV7-8 and TRBJ1-1, with 11 bases matching TRBD1. This CDR3 is 14 amino acids long. Germline values: CDR1 SGHVS, CDR2 FQNEAQ. J lost 10 bases, V lost 4 bases, and 8 bases had no gene match. The CDR3 is CASSYRDRGYAAFF. For the CDR3, the DNA is TGTGCCAGCAGCTACCGGGACAGGGGGTACGCAGCTTTCTTT.

This sequence joins TRBV11-3 and TRBJ2-2, with no clear D. Germline CDR1 reads SGHNT; CDR2 reads YENEEA. This CDR3 has 12 amino acids. Trimming took 5 bases from V and 6 from J, leaving 7 bases between them. The CDR3 spells CASSPPSGELFF. DNA of the CDR3: TGTGCCAGCAGCCCTCCCTCCGGGGAGCTGTTTTTT.

The chain couples TRBV25-1 to TRBJ1-5, with 9 bases that match TRBD1. The CDR3 contains 17 residues. In germline, CDR1 is MGHDK, CDR2 SYGVNS. Trimming took 1 base from V and 3 from J; bases not matched to a gene: 7. This CDR3 reads CASSELGRQGVNQPQHF. The CDR3 nucleotides read TGTGCCAGCAGTGAATTAGGACGACAGGGGGTCAATCAGCCCCAGCATTTT. Filled out from reference TRBV25-1 and TRBJ1-5, the complete variable domain reads EADIYQTPRYLVIGTGKKITLECSQTMGHDKMYWYQQDPGMELHLIHYSYGVNSTEKGDLSSESTVSRIRTEHFPLTLESARPSHTSQYLCASSELGRQGVNQPQHFGDGTRLSIL.

J is TRBJ2-5 and V is TRBV18, with D maybe TRBD1 (8 bases). The length of the CDR3 is 17 residues. The V and J ends lost 1 base and 2 bases respectively, with 17 bases between them. CDR1 and CDR2 (germline): KGHSH, LQKENI. Here the CDR3 reads CASSPRTLQGGQETQYF. CDR3 DNA sequence: TGTGCCAGCTCACCACGAACTCTACAGGGGGGGCAAGAGACCCAGTACTTC.

This chain uses TRBV2 with TRBJ1-5; a possible D gene is TRBD1 (6 bases). V lost 2 bases and J lost 8, with 16 bases in between. Germline loops: CDR1 SNHLY, CDR2 FYNNEI. CDR3 length equals 15 residues. CDR3 sequence reads: CASSEKSGVSKPQHF. DNA of the CDR3: TGTGCCAGCAGTGAAAAGTCAGGGGTATCAAAGCCCCAGCATTTT.

This clone was observed a handful of times. The genes are TRBV7-2 and TRBJ1-6; the D is unclear. The CDR3 is 16 residues long. Trimming took off 4 bases at V and 0 bases at J, with 10 bases between the two ends. Germline-derived CDR1 and CDR2 are SGHTA and FQGNSA. The CDR3, as DNA: TGTGCCAGCAGCTCATTCCTAAGCTCCTATAATTCACCCCTCCACTTT. The encoded protein is CASSSFLSSYNSPLHF.

This chain links TRBV2 with TRBJ2-6, with D tentatively TRBD2 (5 bases). V was shortened by 7 bases and J by 0 bases, with 10 bases between the two germline ends. Germline CDR1 and CDR2: SNHLY and FYNNEI. The CDR3 has 15 amino acids. The CDR3 DNA is TGTGCCAGCACCGGGGTTCGCTCTGGGGCCAACGTCCTGACTTTC. Protein product: CASTGVRSGANVLTF.

The gene calls are TRBV10-3 and TRBJ2-3; 11 nucleotides match TRBD2. Germline V lookup: CDR1 ENHRY, CDR2 SYGVKD. The CDR3 loop spans 15 amino acids. J lost 5 bases, V lost 3 bases, and 4 bases had no gene match. Here the CDR3 DNA reads TGTGCCATCAGTGATATTAGCGGGGGGGGAGATACGCAGTATTTT. This sequence encodes CAISDISGGGDTQYF.